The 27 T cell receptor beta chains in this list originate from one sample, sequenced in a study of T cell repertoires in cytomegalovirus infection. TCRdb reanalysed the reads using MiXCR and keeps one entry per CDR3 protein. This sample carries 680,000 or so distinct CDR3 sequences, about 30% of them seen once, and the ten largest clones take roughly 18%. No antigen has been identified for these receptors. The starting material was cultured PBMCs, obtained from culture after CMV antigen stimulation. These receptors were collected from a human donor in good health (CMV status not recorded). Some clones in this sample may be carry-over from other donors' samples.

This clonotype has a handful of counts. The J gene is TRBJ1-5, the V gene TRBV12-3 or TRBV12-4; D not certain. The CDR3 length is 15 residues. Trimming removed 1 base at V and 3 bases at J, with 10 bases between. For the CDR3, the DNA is TGTGCCAGCAGTTTAGGAAGAAATCTCAATCAGCCCCAGCATTTT. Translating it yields CASSLGRNLNQPQHF.

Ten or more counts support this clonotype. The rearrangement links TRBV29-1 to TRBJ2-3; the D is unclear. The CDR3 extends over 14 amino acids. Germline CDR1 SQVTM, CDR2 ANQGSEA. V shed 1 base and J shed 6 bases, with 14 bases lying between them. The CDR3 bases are TGCAGCGTTGAAGTTCCGGGCCTTAAGGATACGCAGTATTTT. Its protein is CSVEVPGLKDTQYF.

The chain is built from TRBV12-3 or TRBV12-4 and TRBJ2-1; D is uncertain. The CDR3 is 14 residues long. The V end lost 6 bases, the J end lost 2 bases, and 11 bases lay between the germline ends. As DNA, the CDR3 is TGTGCCAGCAGCTCGGTCACAACCTACAATGAGCAGTTCTTC. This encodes CASSSVTTYNEQFF.

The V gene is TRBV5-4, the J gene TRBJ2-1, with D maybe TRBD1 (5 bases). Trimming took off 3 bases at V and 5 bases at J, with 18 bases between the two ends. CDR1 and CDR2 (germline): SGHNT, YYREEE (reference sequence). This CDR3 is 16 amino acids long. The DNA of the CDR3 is TGTGCCAGCAGCTCGAATCCGCAGGGTGGTAACAATGAGCAGTTCTTC. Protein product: CASSSNPQGGNNEQFF.

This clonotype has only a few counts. The CDR3 sequence: CASSSEGGTGSYEQYF. The CDR3 DNA reads as TGTGCCAGCAGCTCCGAAGGGGGGACAGGATCCTACGAGCAGTACTTC. The chain uses TRBV11-2 and TRBJ2-7, with 8 nucleotides matching TRBD1. V dropped 4 bases and J dropped 1; count of bases not matched to a gene: 9. The CDR3 consists of 16 residues. Germline lookup yields CDR1 SGHAT and CDR2 FQNNGV. Based on the CDR3 plus reference TRBV11-2 and TRBJ2-7, the full variable domain is EAGVAQSPRYKIIEKRQSVAFWCNPISGHATLYWYQQILGQGPKLLIQFQNNGVVDDSQLPKDRFSAERLKGVDSTLKIQPAKLEDSAVYLCASSSEGGTGSYEQYFGPGTRLTVT.

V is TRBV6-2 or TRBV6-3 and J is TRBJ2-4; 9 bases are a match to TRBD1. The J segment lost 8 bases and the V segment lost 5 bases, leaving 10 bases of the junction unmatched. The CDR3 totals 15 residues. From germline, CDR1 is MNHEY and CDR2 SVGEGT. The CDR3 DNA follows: TGTGCCAGCAGTCTAAGGGGACAGGGTCTGGACATTCAGTACTTC. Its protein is CASSLRGQGLDIQYF.

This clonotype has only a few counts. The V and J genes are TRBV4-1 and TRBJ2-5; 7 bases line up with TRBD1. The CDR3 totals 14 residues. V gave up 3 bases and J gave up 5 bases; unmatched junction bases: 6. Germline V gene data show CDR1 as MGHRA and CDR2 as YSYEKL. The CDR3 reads CASSHPTGSETQYF. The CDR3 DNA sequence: TGCGCCAGCAGCCACCCGACAGGGTCGGAGACCCAGTACTTC.

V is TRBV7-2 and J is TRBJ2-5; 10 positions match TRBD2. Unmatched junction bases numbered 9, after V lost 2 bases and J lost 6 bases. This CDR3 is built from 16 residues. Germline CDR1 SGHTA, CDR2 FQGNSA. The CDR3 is CASSLSFLAGVKTQYF. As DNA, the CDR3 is TGTGCCAGCAGCTTATCGTTTCTAGCGGGAGTGAAGACCCAGTACTTC.

CDR3 sequence: CAISETGYEQYF. DNA for the CDR3: TGTGCCATCAGTGAGACAGGCTACGAGCAGTACTTC. The V and J genes are TRBV10-3 and TRBJ2-7; possibly TRBD1 for D (5 bases). The germline V gene encodes CDR1 ENHRY and CDR2 SYGVKD. V lost 2 bases, J lost 3 bases, and 5 bases lay in between. The CDR3 is 12 amino acids.

Here the CDR3 reads CASSFRQAPDTQYF. CDR3 bases: TGCGCCAGCAGCTTTCGGCAAGCCCCAGATACGCAGTATTTT. This chain connects TRBV5-1 to TRBJ2-3; D is unresolved. CDR3 size: 14 residues. Deletions cut 2 bases from V and 4 bases from J, with 11 bases between. Germline lookup yields CDR1 SGHRS and CDR2 YFSETQ.

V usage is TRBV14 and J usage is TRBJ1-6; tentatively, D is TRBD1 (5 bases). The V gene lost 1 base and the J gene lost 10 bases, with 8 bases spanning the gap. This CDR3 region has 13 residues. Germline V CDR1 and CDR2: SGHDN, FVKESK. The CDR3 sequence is CASSQGGGSPLHF. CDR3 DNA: TGTGCCAGCAGCCAAGGGGGCGGCTCACCCCTCCACTTT.

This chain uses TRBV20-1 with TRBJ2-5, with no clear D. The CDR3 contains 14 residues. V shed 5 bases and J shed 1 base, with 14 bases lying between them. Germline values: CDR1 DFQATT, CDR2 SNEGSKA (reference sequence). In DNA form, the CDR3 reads TGCAGTGCTTTCCGGGCCCCCGTCCAAGAGACCCAGTACTTC. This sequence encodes CSAFRAPVQETQYF.

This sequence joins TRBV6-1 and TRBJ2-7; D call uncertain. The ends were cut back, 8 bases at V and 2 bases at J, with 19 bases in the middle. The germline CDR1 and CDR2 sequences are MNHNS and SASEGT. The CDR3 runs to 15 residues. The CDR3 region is CASVLVREVPYEQYF. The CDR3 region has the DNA TGTGCCAGCGTCCTGGTCCGTGAAGTCCCCTACGAGCAGTACTTC.

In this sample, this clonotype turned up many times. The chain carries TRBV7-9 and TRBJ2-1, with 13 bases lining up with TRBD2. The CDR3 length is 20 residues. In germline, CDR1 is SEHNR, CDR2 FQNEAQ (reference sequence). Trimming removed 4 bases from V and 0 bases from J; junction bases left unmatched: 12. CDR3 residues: CASSSARGLAGVGSYNEQFF. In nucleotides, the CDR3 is TGTGCCAGCAGCTCTGCCCGCGGACTAGCGGGAGTGGGCTCCTACAATGAGCAGTTCTTC.

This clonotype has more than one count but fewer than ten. The CDR3 sequence is CASSPVQVETQYF. The CDR3 nucleotides read TGTGCCAGCAGCCCGGTGCAGGTGGAGACCCAGTACTTC. V gene TRBV11-2 combines with J gene TRBJ2-5; D is unresolved. Looked up from germline, CDR1 is SGHAT and CDR2 is FQNNGV. V lost 5 bases, J lost 5 bases, and 12 bases lay in between. This CDR3 contains 13 residues.

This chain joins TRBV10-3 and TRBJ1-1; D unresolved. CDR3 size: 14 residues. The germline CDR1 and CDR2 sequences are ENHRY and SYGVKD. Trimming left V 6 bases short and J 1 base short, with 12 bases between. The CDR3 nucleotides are TGTGCCATCAGGGGCGGATCAAGGAACACTGAAGCTTTCTTT. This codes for CAIRGGSRNTEAFF.

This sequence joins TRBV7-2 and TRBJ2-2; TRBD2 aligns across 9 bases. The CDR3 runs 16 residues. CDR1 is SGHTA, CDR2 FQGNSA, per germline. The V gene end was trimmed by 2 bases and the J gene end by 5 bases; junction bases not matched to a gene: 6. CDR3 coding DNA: TGTGCCAGCAGCTTACAGGCGGGAGGGCCAACCGGGGAGCTGTTTTTT. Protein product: CASSLQAGGPTGELFF.

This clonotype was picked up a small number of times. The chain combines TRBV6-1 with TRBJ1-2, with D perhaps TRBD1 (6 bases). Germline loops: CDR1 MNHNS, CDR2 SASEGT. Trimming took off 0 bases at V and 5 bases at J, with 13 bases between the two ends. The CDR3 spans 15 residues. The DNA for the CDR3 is TGTGCCAGCAGTGAAGCGGGGGGCGCCGGGTATGGCTACACCTTC. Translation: CASSEAGGAGYGYTF.

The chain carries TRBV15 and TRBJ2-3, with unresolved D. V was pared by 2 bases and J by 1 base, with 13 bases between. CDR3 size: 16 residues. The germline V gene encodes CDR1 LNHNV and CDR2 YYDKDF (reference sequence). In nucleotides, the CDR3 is TGTGCCACCAGCAGAAACACCGGCCGGGGCACAGATACGCAGTATTTT. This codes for CATSRNTGRGTDTQYF.

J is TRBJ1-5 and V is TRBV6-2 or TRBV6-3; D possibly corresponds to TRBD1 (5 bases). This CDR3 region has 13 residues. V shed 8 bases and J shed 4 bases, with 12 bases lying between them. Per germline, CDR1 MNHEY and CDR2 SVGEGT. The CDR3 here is CASATWGNQPQHF. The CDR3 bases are TGTGCCAGCGCCACATGGGGGAATCAGCCCCAGCATTTT.

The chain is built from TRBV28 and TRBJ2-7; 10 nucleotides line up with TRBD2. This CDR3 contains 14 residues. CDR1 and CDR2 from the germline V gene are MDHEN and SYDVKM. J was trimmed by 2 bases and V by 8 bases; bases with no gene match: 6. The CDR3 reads CASGILAGTYEQYF. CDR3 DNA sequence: TGTGCCAGCGGAATACTAGCGGGGACCTACGAGCAGTACTTC.

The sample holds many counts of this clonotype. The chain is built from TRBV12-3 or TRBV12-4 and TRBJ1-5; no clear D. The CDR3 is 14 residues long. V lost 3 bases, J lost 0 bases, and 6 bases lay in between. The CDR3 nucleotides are TGTGCCAGCAGTTTGGGTAATAGCAATCAGCCCCAGCATTTT. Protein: CASSLGNSNQPQHF.

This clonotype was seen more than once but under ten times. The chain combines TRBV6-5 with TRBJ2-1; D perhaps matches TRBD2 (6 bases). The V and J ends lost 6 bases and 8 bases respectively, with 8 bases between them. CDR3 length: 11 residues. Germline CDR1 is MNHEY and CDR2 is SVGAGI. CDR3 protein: CASSTSHEQFF. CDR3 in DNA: TGTGCCAGCAGCACTAGCCATGAGCAGTTCTTC.

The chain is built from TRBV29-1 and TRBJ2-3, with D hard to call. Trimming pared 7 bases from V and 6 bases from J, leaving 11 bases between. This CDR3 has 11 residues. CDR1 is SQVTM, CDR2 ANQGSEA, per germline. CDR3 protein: CSGFKADTQYF. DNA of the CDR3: TGCAGCGGTTTCAAGGCGGATACGCAGTATTTT.

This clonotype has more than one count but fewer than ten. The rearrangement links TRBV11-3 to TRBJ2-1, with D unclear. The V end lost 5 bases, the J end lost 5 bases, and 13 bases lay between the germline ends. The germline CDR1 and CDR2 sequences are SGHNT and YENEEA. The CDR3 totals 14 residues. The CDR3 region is CASSPTGRDNEQFF. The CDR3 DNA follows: TGTGCCAGCAGCCCTACCGGACGGGACAATGAGCAGTTCTTC. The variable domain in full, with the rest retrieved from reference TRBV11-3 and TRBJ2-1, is EAGVVQSPRYKIIEKKQPVAFWCNPISGHNTLYWYLQNLGQGPELLIRYENEEAVDDSQLPKDRFSAERLKGVDSTLKIQPAELGDSAVYLCASSPTGRDNEQFFGPGTRLTVL.

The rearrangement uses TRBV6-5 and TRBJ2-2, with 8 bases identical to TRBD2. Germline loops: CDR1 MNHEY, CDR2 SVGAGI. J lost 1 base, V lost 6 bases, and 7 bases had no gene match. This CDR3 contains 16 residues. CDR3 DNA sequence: TGTGCCAGCAGCCGCGGGGGGCTGCTGAACACCGGGGAGCTGTTTTTT. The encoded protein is CASSRGGLLNTGELFF.

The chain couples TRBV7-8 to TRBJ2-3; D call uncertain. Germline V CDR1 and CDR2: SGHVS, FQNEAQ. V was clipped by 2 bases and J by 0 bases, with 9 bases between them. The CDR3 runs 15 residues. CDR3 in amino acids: CASSLSPVSTDTQYF. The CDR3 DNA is TGTGCCAGCAGCTTAAGCCCAGTTAGCACAGATACGCAGTATTTT.